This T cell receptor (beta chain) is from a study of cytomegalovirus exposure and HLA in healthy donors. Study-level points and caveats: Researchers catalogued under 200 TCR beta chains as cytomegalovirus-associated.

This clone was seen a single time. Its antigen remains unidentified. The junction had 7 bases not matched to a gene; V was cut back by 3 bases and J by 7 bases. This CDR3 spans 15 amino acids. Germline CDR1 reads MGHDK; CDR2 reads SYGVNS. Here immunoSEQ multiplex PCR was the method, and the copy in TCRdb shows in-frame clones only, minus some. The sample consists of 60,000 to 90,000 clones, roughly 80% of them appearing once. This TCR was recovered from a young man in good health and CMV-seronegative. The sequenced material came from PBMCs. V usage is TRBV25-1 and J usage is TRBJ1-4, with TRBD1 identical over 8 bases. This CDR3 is CASSDSGGVGEKLFF. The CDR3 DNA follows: TGTGCCAGCAGTGATTCAGGGGGCGTCGGTGAAAAACTGTTTTTT.